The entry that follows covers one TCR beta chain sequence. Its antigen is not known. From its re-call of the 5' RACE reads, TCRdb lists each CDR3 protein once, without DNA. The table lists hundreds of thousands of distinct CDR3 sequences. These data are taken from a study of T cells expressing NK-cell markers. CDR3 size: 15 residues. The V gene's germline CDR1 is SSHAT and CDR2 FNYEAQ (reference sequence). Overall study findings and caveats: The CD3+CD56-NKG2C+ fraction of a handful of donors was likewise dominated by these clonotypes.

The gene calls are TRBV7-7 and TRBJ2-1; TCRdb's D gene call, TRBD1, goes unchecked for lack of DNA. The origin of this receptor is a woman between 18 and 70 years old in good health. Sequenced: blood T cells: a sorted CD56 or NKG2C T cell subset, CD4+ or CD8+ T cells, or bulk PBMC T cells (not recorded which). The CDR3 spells CASSLQAGGYNEQFF. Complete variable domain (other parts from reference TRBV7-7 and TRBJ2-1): GAGVSQSPRYKVTKRGQDVTLRCDPISSHATLYWYQQALGQGPEFLTYFNYEAQPDKSGLPSDRFSAERPEGSISTLTIQRTEQRDSAMYRCASSLQAGGYNEQFFGPGTRLTVL.